The 32 T cell receptor beta chains below were found in one sample sequenced in a study of siplizumab effects on memory and regulatory T cells. Using immunoSEQ multiplex PCR, the repertoire was profiled, and TCRdb retains in-frame clones only, with some absent. The sample lists some 99,000 clones; 92% were seen once. The sequenced sample consisted of Tregs sorted from blood. The receptor source for this set is a human donor in good health.

This chain joins TRBV19 and TRBJ2-7; D not resolved. The CDR3 has 11 residues. Germline CDR1 LNHDA, CDR2 SQIVND (reference sequence). V lost 5 bases and J 3 bases, leaving 5 bases between the germline ends. CDR3 region: CASSLGYEQYF. In DNA, the CDR3 is TGTGCCAGTAGTCTAGGCTACGAGCAGTACTTC. Variable domain in full (rest from reference TRBV19 and TRBJ2-7): DGGITQSPKYLFRKEGQNVTLSCEQNLNHDAMYWYRQDPGQGLRLIYYSQIVNDFQKGDIAEGYSVSREKKESFPLTVTSAQKNPTAFYLCASSLGYEQYFGPGTRLTVT.

The CDR3 protein is CASWTGGVWNNSPLHF. For the CDR3, the DNA is TGTGCCAGCTGGACAGGGGGCGTCTGGAATAATTCACCCCTCCACTTT. The rearrangement uses TRBV5-4 and TRBJ1-6; 11 positions agree with TRBD1. Germline V gene data show CDR1 as SGHNT and CDR2 as YYREEE (reference sequence). V lost 7 bases, J lost 5 bases, and 8 bases stayed unmatched. This CDR3 contains 16 residues.

The chain joins TRBV27 to TRBJ1-2; D might be TRBD1 (6 bases). The germline V gene has CDR1 MNHEY and CDR2 SMNVEV (reference sequence). V lost 6 bases and J lost 8, with 10 bases in between. CDR3 length: 11 amino acids. The CDR3 DNA reads TGTGCCAGCAGAGACAGGTGGGGCTACACCTTC. Translated: CASRDRWGYTF.

The V gene is TRBV7-8, the J gene TRBJ2-3; a weak D match, TRBD2 (5 bases). This CDR3 has 14 amino acids. The germline V and J ends were trimmed by 8 bases and 3 bases, with 15 bases remaining between them. Germline V gene data show CDR1 as SGHVS and CDR2 as FQNEAQ. CDR3 bases: TGTGCCAGCGCCGGGGATTGGGTAACAGATACGCAGTATTTT. Encoded protein: CASAGDWVTDTQYF.

This chain links TRBV6-1 with TRBJ1-3, with D unresolved. The V end lost 3 bases, the J end lost 0 bases, and 12 bases lay between the germline ends. Germline V gives CDR1 MNHNS, CDR2 SASEGT. The CDR3 runs to 16 residues. The CDR3 sequence is CASSDLGSVSGNTIYF. The CDR3 coding sequence is TGTGCCAGCAGTGACCTGGGGAGTGTCTCTGGAAACACCATATATTTT.

The rearrangement links TRBV6-1 to TRBJ2-7; D remains ambiguous. The CDR3 totals 15 residues. V lost 9 bases to trimming and J lost 4 bases, with 22 bases between them. The germline CDR1 and CDR2 sequences are MNHNS and SASEGT. The CDR3 nucleotides read TGTGCCAGTACCTTTGCCCCCCCGAGCCGATACGAGCAGTACTTC. Translating it yields CASTFAPPSRYEQYF.

The chain joins TRBV9 to TRBJ2-1; TRBD1 matches 8 bases. The CDR3 is made up of 14 amino acids. Germline CDR1 is SGDLS and CDR2 is YYNGEE. The trim removed 3 bases at V and 5 bases at J, leaving 4 bases unmatched. The CDR3 sequence: CASSATGAHNEQFF. DNA for the CDR3: TGTGCCAGCAGCGCGACAGGGGCCCACAATGAGCAGTTCTTC.

The CDR3 coding sequence is TGTGCCAGCACCTCCCTAGCGAAAGGCTACGAGCAGTACTTC. Translated, it gives CASTSLAKGYEQYF. The V gene is TRBV28, the J gene TRBJ2-7, with TRBD2 as a possible D gene (6 bases). The CDR3 is made up of 14 amino acids. The V gene lost 7 bases and the J gene lost 3 bases, with 16 bases spanning the gap. From germline, CDR1 is MDHEN and CDR2 SYDVKM.

The CDR3 DNA is TGTGCCAGCAGTTTAAACCGAGGTGAGGATACGCAGTATTTT. Encoded protein: CASSLNRGEDTQYF. The chain joins TRBV27 to TRBJ2-3; unclear D gene. In germline, CDR1 is MNHEY, CDR2 SMNVEV (reference sequence). The V gene lost 2 bases and the J gene lost 6 bases, with 12 bases spanning the gap. The length of the CDR3 is 14 residues.

This chain connects TRBV7-2 to TRBJ2-1, with TRBD2 as a possible D gene (5 bases). Germline-derived CDR1 and CDR2 are SGHTA and FQGNSA. With 5 bases removed from V and 4 bases from J, the gap between germline ends came to 15 bases. The length of the CDR3 is 15 residues. CDR3 sequence: CASSRGRTSYNEQFF. CDR3 in DNA: TGTGCCAGCAGCCGCGGCCGGACTTCGTACAATGAGCAGTTCTTC.

There are a few counts of this clone. The V and J genes are TRBV5-1 and TRBJ2-7; TRBD2 agrees at 10 bases. V trimming: 2 bases; J trimming: 5 bases; junction bases outside the gene matches: 10. The CDR3 extends over 16 amino acids. The germline CDR1 and CDR2 sequences are SGHRS and YFSETQ. The chain's CDR3 is CASSLGGLAVSHEQYF. The CDR3, as DNA: TGCGCCAGCAGCTTAGGTGGACTAGCGGTTTCCCACGAGCAGTACTTC.

The chain links TRBV16 to TRBJ2-3; 7 positions agree with TRBD2. CDR1 and CDR2 (germline): KGHSY, FQNENV. The CDR3 consists of 16 residues. The V segment lost 4 bases and the J segment 5 bases; nucleotides outside the gene matches: 12. The CDR3 sequence: CASSPLGTMGGDTQYF. Here the CDR3 DNA reads TGTGCCAGCAGCCCTCTCGGGACTATGGGTGGAGATACGCAGTATTTT.

This rearrangement joins TRBV18 to TRBJ1-2; D is perhaps TRBD1 (5 bases). Germline assignment: CDR1 KGHSH and CDR2 LQKENI. The CDR3 extends over 15 amino acids. Trimming took off 6 bases at V and 0 bases at J, with 14 bases between the two ends. The CDR3 loop reads CASSRMEGSNYGYTF. DNA for the CDR3: TGTGCCAGCTCCCGCATGGAGGGGTCTAACTATGGCTACACCTTC.

The rearrangement links TRBV9 to TRBJ2-2; D remains ambiguous. V lost 0 bases, J lost 1 base, and 7 bases lay in between. Germline lookup yields CDR1 SGDLS and CDR2 YYNGEE. CDR3 size: 15 residues. The CDR3 reads CASSVAVRNTGELFF. Written as DNA, the CDR3 is TGTGCCAGCAGCGTAGCCGTGAGGAACACCGGGGAGCTGTTTTTT. Variable domain in full (rest from reference TRBV9 and TRBJ2-2): DSGVTQTPKHLITATGQRVTLRCSPRSGDLSVYWYQQSLDQGLQFLIQYYNGEERAKGNILERFSAQQFPDLHSELNLSSLELGDSALYFCASSVAVRNTGELFFGEGSRLTVL.

As DNA, the CDR3 is TGTGCCATCAGTCCCCTTTTGGGGCAGGGGACCGGGGAGCTGTTTTTT. Translation: CAISPLLGQGTGELFF. This chain links TRBV10-3 with TRBJ2-2, with a tentative D call TRBD1 (6 bases). V lost 5 bases to trimming and J lost 5 bases, with 18 bases between them. Germline CDR1 reads ENHRY; CDR2 reads SYGVKD. This CDR3 comprises 16 residues.

The V and J genes are TRBV6-5 and TRBJ1-2; D remains ambiguous. Germline V CDR1 and CDR2: MNHEY, SVGAGI. Trimming shortened V by 8 bases and J by 11 bases, and 18 bases separated the two germline ends. The CDR3 spans 12 residues. The CDR3 DNA is TGTGCCAGCGGCCGGGAGGGTACTGGGTACACCTTC. Encoded protein: CASGREGTGYTF.

The chain combines TRBV10-3 with TRBJ1-2; 8 nucleotides agree with TRBD1. CDR3 size: 14 residues. CDR1 and CDR2 from the germline V gene are ENHRY and SYGVKD. With 6 bases clipped from V and 2 bases from J, the junction kept 5 bases outside the gene matches. This CDR3 is CAISPGTGNYGYTF. CDR3 sequence (DNA): TGTGCCATCAGCCCCGGGACAGGCAACTATGGCTACACCTTC.

The V and J genes are TRBV4-2 and TRBJ2-5, with 8 bases identical to TRBD2. The CDR3 runs 16 residues. Trimming at V came to 0 bases and at J to 2 bases, leaving 5 bases not matched to a gene. Germline loops: CDR1 LGHNA, CDR2 YNFKEQ. The CDR3 here is CASSQDTQRGQETQYF. CDR3 bases: TGTGCCAGCAGCCAAGATACCCAGCGGGGGCAAGAGACCCAGTACTTC.

The sample holds one count of this clone. The rearrangement uses TRBV18 and TRBJ2-1; TRBD2 matches at 10 bases. The V gene end was trimmed by 0 bases and the J gene end by 7 bases; junction bases not matched to a gene: 6. This CDR3 contains 16 residues. Looked up from germline, CDR1 is KGHSH and CDR2 is LQKENI. CDR3 sequence (DNA): TGTGCCAGCTCACCACCTAACAGCGGGAGGGAGAATGAGCAGTTCTTC. Translating it yields CASSPPNSGRENEQFF.

This chain connects TRBV7-8 to TRBJ1-5, with 9 bases lining up with TRBD1. Germline assignment: CDR1 SGHVS and CDR2 FQNEAQ. V lost 3 bases and J lost 4; bases outside the gene matches: 7. The CDR3 has 16 amino acids. CDR3 residues: CASSFGGQGINQPQHF. In DNA, the CDR3 is TGTGCCAGCAGCTTCGGGGGACAGGGAATAAATCAGCCCCAGCATTTT.

The gene calls are TRBV2 and TRBJ1-1; unclear D gene. Trimming took 0 bases from V and 4 from J, leaving 15 bases between them. Germline V gives CDR1 SNHLY, CDR2 FYNNEI. This CDR3 is built from 16 residues. CDR3 bases: TGTGCCAGCAGTGAAGCTTCCACCGTATTGATCACTGAAGCTTTCTTT. It translates to CASSEASTVLITEAFF.

The chain combines TRBV18 with TRBJ2-5, with D tentatively TRBD1 (5 bases). The germline V gene encodes CDR1 KGHSH and CDR2 LQKENI. CDR3 length equals 14 residues. Trimming stripped 0 bases from V and 8 bases from J, with 13 bases between. CDR3: CASSPPAQGQTQYF. CDR3 coding DNA: TGTGCCAGCTCACCACCGGCCCAGGGCCAAACCCAGTACTTC.

The chain is built from TRBV28 and TRBJ2-4; 8 bases are a match to TRBD2. The CDR3 runs 13 residues. In germline, CDR1 is MDHEN, CDR2 SYDVKM. With 4 bases clipped from V and 9 bases from J, the junction kept 5 bases outside the gene matches. CDR3 DNA: TGTGCCAGCAGTTCCAGCGGGAGAACCATTCAGTACTTC. Encoded protein: CASSSSGRTIQYF.

The gene calls are TRBV5-1 and TRBJ1-6, with 9 bases that match TRBD1. V shed 4 bases and J 6 bases; nucleotides not matched to a gene: 5. This CDR3 contains 15 residues. Germline V CDR1 and CDR2: SGHRS, YFSETQ. The DNA of the CDR3 is TGCGCCAGCAGCGTTGACAGGGGGGCTAATTCACCCCTCCACTTT. It specifies CASSVDRGANSPLHF.

A single count supports this clone. This chain uses TRBV18 with TRBJ2-5; D is undetermined. Per the germline V gene, CDR1 is KGHSH and CDR2 is LQKENI. CDR3 size: 12 residues. Trimming took 2 bases from V and 4 from J, leaving 5 bases between them. CDR3 nucleotides: TGTGCCAGCTCACCAACCCCAGAGACCCAGTACTTC. Translated, it gives CASSPTPETQYF.

The chain is built from TRBV27 and TRBJ1-3; D is undetermined. CDR3 length: 13 residues. V lost 3 bases and J 3 bases, leaving 6 bases between the germline ends. In germline, CDR1 is MNHEY, CDR2 SMNVEV (reference sequence). The CDR3 here is CASSFRIGNTIYF. CDR3 coding DNA: TGTGCCAGCAGTTTTAGGATTGGAAACACCATATATTTT.

The chain combines TRBV27 with TRBJ1-5; TRBD1 might be the D (5 bases). The CDR3 length is 13 residues. V was pared by 5 bases and J by 4 bases, with 9 bases between. CDR1 and CDR2 from the germline V gene are MNHEY and SMNVEV (reference sequence). CDR3: CASSAQGNQPQHF. The CDR3, as DNA: TGTGCCAGCAGTGCTCAGGGAAATCAGCCCCAGCATTTT.

This chain joins TRBV5-1 and TRBJ2-3; D remains ambiguous. With 7 bases removed from V and 2 bases from J, the gap between germline ends came to 5 bases. In germline, CDR1 is SGHRS, CDR2 YFSETQ. The CDR3 is 11 residues long. The CDR3 sequence: CASGNTDTQYF. The CDR3 DNA sequence: TGCGCCAGCGGAAACACAGATACGCAGTATTTT.

The chain uses TRBV7-3 and TRBJ2-7; the match to TRBD2 covers 15 bases. This CDR3 has 16 residues. CDR1 and CDR2 (germline): SGHTA, FQGTGA. With V trimmed by 2 bases and J by 4 bases, 3 bases remained unmatched. The CDR3 DNA follows: TGTGCCAGCAGCTTAGCCGGGACTAGCGGGAGGTACGAGCAGTACTTC. This sequence encodes CASSLAGTSGRYEQYF.

V is TRBV9 and J is TRBJ2-3; possible D gene TRBD2, 5 bases. Germline V gene data show CDR1 as SGDLS and CDR2 as YYNGEE. V was shortened by 1 base and J by 6 bases, with 12 bases between the two germline ends. The CDR3 has 14 amino acids. The DNA of the CDR3 is TGTGCCAGCAGCGTATTATTAGCTAGCGATACGCAGTATTTT. It encodes CASSVLLASDTQYF.

The chain uses TRBV2 and TRBJ2-7, with 10 positions matching TRBD1. Unmatched junction bases numbered 8, after V lost 8 bases and J lost 7 bases. Germline assignment: CDR1 SNHLY and CDR2 FYNNEI. This CDR3 has 13 amino acids. The CDR3 loop is CASLRQGAREQYF. The CDR3 DNA is TGTGCCAGCTTGCGACAGGGGGCGCGGGAGCAGTACTTC.

The rearrangement joins TRBV5-1 to TRBJ2-3; D unclear. The CDR3 length is 16 residues. Germline loops: CDR1 SGHRS, CDR2 YFSETQ. Trimming cost V 0 bases and J 1 base, with 12 bases left between them. The CDR3 DNA is TGCGCCAGCAGCTTGGAGACGAACTCGGGCACAGATACGCAGTATTTT. This sequence encodes CASSLETNSGTDTQYF. Combining the CDR3 with reference TRBV5-1 and TRBJ2-3 gives the whole variable domain KAGVTQTPRYLIKTRGQQVTLSCSPISGHRSVSWYQQTPGQGLQFLFEYFSETQRNKGNFPGRFSGRQFSNSRSEMNVSTLELGDSALYLCASSLETNSGTDTQYFGPGTRLTVL.